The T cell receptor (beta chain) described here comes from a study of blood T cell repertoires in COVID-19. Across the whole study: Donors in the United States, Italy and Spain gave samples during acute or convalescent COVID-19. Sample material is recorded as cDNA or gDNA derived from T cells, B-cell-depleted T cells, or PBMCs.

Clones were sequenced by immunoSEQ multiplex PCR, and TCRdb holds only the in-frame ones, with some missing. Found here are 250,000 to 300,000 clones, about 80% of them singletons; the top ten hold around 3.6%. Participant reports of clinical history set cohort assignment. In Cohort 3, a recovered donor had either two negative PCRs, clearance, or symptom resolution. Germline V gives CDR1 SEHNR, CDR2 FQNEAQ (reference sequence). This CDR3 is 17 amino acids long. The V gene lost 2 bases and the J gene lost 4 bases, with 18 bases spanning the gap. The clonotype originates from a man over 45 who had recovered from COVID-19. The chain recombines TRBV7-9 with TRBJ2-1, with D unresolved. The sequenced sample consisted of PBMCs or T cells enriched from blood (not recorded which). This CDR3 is CASSLTTDQRRYNEQFF. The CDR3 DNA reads TGTGCCAGCAGCTTAACGACCGATCAGCGCCGATACAATGAGCAGTTCTTC.